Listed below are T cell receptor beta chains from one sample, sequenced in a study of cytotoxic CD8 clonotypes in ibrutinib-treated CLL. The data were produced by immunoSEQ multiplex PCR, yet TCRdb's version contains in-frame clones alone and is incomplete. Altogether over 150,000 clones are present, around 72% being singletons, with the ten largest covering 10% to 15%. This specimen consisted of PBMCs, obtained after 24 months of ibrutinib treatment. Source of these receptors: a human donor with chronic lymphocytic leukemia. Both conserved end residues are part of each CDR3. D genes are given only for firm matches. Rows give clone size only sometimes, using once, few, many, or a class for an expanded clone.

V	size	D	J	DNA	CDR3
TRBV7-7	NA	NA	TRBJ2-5	TGTGCCAGCAGCTTGACAAAACAAGAGACCCAGTACTTC	CASSLTKQETQYF
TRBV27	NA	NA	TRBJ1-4	TGTGCCAGCAGTTTAAACTGGGTTCGCGAAAAACTGTTTTTT	CASSLNWVREKLFF
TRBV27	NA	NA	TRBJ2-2	TGTGCCAGCAGACCCTATATACCCAACACCGGGGAGCTGTTTTTT	CASRPYIPNTGELFF
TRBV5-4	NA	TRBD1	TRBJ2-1	TGTGCCAGCAGCCTACAGGGGTCTGAGCAGTTCTTC	CASSLQGSEQFF
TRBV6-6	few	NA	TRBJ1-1	TGTGCCAGCAGTTACGGCGTAACAGAAGCTTTCTTT	CASSYGVTEAFF
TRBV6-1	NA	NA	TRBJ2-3	TGTGCCAGCAGTTACCAGGTTACGCAGTATTTT	CASSYQVTQYF
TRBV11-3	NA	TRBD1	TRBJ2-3	TGTGCCAGCAGCTTAGGACAGGGTACAGATACGCAGTATTTT	CASSLGQGTDTQYF
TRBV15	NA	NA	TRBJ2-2	TGTGCCACCAGCAGAGATTTTAGGGAGCGCACCGGGGAGCTGTTTTTT	CATSRDFRERTGELFF
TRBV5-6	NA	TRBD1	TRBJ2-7	TGTGCCAGCAGCTTACAGGGGGCCTACGAGCAGTACTTC	CASSLQGAYEQYF
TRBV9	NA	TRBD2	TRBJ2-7	TGTGCCAGCAGCGCATACAGCGGGAGACCCTACGAGCAGTACTTC	CASSAYSGRPYEQYF
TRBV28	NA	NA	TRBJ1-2	TGTGCCACCAACCGCGTCGTGGGCTACACCTTC	CATNRVVGYTF
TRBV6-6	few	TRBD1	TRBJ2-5	TGTGCCAGCAGTTTCCGCCTCAGGGGGTCGGTGGAGACCCAGTACTTC	CASSFRLRGSVETQYF
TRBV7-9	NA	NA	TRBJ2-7	TGTGCCAGCAGCTCCAACTTATACGAGCAGTACTTC	CASSSNLYEQYF
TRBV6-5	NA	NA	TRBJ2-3	TGTGCCAGCAGTCCCCCGGGGCTCACAGATACGCAGTATTTT	CASSPPGLTDTQYF
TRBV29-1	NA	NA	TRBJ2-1	TGCAGCGTTCCTAGACTAGGTCTGAATGAGCAGTTCTTC	CSVPRLGLNEQFF
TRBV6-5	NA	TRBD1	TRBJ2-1	TGTGCCAGCAGTTACGGGGACAGGTCATATGAGCAGTTCTTC	CASSYGDRSYEQFF
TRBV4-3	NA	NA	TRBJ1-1	TGCGCCAGCAGCCAAGAGGGTAGATGGTCCCACAGAGAGAACACTGAAGCTTTCTTT	CASSQEGRWSHRENTEAFF
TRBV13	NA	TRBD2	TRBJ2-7	TGTGCCAGCAGCCTTAGCGGGCTGACCTCCTACGAGCAGTACTTC	CASSLSGLTSYEQYF
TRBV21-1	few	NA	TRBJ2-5	TGTGCCAGCTGGGGGGGAGAGACCCAGTACTTC	CASWGGETQYF